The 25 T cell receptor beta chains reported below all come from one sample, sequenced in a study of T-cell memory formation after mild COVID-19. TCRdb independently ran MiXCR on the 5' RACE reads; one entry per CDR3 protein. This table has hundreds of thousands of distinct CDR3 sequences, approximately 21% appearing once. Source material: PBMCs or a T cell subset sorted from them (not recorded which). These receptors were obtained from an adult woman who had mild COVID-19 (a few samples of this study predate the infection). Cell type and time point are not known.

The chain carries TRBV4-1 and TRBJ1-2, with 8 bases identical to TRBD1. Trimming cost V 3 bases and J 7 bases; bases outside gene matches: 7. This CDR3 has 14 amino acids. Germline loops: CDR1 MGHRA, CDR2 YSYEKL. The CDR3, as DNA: TGCGCCAGCAGCCAGCAGACAGGGGTTGGTGGCTACACCTTC. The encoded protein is CASSQQTGVGGYTF.

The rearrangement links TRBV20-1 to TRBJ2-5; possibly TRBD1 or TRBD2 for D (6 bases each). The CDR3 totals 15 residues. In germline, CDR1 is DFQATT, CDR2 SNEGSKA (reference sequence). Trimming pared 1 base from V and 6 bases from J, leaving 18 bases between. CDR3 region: CSARAYLVGGQTQYF. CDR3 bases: TGCAGTGCTAGAGCCTACTTAGTAGGGGGGCAGACCCAGTACTTC.

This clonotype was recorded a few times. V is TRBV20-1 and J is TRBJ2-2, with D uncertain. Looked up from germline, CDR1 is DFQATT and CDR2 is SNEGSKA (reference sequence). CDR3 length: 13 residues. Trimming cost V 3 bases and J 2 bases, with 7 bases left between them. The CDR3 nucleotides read TGCAGTGCTAGTGGCCCTAACACCGGGGAGCTGTTTTTT. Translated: CSASGPNTGELFF.

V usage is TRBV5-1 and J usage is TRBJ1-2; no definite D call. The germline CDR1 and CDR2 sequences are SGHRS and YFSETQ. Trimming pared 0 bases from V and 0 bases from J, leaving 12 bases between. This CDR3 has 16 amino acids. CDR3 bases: TGCGCCAGCAGCTTGGGTTCGGCCGACACTAACTATGGCTACACCTTC. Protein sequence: CASSLGSADTNYGYTF.

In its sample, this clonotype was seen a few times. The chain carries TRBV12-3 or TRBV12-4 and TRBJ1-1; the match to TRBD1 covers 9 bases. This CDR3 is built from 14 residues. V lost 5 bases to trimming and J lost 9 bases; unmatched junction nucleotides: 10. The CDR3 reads CASSPRTGVTKAFF. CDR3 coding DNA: TGTGCCAGCAGTCCGAGGACAGGGGTAACGAAAGCTTTCTTT.

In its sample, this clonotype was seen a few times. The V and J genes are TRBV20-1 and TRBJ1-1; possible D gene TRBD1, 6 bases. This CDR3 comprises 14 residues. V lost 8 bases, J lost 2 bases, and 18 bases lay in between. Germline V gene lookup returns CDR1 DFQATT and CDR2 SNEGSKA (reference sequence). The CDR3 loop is CSPFGQLLNTEAFF. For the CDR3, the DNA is TGCAGTCCCTTCGGACAGCTTCTTAACACTGAAGCTTTCTTT.

CDR3 nucleotide sequence: TGCAGCGCTGCGTCTAGGGGCCGGGGCGAGCAGTTCTTC. Amino acids: CSAASRGRGEQFF. This chain connects TRBV29-1 to TRBJ2-1; perhaps D is TRBD1 or TRBD2 (5 bases each). CDR3 size: 13 residues. The germline CDR1 and CDR2 sequences are SQVTM and ANQGSEA. Trimming stripped 7 bases from V and 10 bases from J, with 20 bases between.

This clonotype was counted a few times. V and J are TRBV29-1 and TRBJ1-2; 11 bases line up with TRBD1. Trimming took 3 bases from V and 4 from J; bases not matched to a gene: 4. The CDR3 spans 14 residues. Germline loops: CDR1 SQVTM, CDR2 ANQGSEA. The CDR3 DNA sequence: TGCAGCGTTGAGAGGGACAGGGGGTCCTATGGCTACACCTTC. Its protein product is CSVERDRGSYGYTF.

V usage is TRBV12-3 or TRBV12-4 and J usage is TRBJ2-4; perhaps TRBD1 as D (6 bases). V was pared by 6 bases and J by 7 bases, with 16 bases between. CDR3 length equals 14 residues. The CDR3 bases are TGTGCCAGCAGGGGAAAAGGACAGATTAACATTCAGTACTTC. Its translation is CASRGKGQINIQYF.

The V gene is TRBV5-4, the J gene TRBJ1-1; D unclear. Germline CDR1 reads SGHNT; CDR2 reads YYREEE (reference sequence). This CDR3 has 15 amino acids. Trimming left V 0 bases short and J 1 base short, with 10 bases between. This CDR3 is CASSLGLTPNTEAFF. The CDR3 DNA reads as TGTGCCAGCAGCTTGGGACTAACCCCGAACACTGAAGCTTTCTTT.

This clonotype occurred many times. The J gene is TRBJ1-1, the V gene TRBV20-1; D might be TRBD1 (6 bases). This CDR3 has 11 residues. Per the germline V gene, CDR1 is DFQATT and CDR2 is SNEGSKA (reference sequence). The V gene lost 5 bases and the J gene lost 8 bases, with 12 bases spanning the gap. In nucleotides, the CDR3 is TGCAGTGCTTCACAGGGCCTAGAAGCTTTCTTT. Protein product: CSASQGLEAFF.

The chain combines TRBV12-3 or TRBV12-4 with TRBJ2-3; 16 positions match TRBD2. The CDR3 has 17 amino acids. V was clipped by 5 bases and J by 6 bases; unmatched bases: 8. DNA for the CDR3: TGTGCCAGCAGTGGAGGGACTAGCGGGGGGGCTCGGGATACGCAGTATTTT. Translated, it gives CASSGGTSGGARDTQYF.

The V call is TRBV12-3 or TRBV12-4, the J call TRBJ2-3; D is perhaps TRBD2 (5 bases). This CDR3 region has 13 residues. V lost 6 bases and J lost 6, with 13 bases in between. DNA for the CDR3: TGTGCCAGCAGGGCGAGGGCCCCCGATACGCAGTATTTT. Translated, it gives CASRARAPDTQYF.

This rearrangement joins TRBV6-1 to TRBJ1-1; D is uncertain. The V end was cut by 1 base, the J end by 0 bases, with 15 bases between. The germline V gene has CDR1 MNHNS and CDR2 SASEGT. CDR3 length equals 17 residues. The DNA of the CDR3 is TGTGCCAGCAGTGAAGGGTGGCAGGCTCTCATGAACACTGAAGCTTTCTTT. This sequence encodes CASSEGWQALMNTEAFF.

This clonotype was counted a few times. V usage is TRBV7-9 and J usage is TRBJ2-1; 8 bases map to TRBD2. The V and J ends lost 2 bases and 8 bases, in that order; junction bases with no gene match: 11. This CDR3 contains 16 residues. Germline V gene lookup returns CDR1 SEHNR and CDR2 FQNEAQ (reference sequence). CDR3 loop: CASSLFLAGGEDEQFF. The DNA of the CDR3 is TGTGCCAGCAGCTTATTCCTGGCGGGAGGTGAGGATGAGCAGTTCTTC.

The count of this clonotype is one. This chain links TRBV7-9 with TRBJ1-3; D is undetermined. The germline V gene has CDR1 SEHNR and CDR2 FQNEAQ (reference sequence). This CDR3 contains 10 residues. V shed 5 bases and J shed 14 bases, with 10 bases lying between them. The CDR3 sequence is CASSPVGLYF. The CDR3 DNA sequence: TGTGCCAGCAGCCCGGTGGGGTTATATTTT. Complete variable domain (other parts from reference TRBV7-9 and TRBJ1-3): DTGVSQNPRHKITKRGQNVTFRCDPISEHNRLYWYRQTLGQGPEFLTYFQNEAQLEKSRLLSDRFSAERPKGSFSTLEIQRTEQGDSAMYLCASSPVGLYFGEGSWLTVV.

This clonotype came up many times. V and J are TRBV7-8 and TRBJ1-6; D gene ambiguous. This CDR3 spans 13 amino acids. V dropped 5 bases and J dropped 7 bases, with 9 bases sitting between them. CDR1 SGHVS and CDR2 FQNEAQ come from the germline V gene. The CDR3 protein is CASSPQRNSPLHF. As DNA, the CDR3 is TGTGCCAGCAGCCCCCAGAGGAATTCACCCCTCCACTTT.

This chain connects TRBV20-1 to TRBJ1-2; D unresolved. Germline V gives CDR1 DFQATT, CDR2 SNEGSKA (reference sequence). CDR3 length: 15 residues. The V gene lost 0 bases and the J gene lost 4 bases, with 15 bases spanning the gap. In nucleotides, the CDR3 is TGCAGTGCTAGAGATCCTACAGAATCACCCTATGGCTACACCTTC. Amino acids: CSARDPTESPYGYTF.

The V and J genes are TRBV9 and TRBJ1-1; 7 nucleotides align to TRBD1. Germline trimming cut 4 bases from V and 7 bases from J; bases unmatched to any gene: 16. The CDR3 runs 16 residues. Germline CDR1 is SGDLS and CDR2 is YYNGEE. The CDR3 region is CASSSPGDSAGIEAFF. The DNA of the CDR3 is TGTGCCAGCAGCTCCCCCGGGGACAGCGCGGGGATTGAAGCTTTCTTT.

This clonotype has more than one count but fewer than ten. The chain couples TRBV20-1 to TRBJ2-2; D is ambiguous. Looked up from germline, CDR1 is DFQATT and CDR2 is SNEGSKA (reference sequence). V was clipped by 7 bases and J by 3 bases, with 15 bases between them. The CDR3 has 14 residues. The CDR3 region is CSVKGPGHTGELFF. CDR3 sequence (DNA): TGCAGTGTTAAGGGCCCAGGCCACACCGGGGAGCTGTTTTTT.

CDR3 in DNA: TGTGCCAGCAGTACAGCGGGACTAGCGGGGGGATCCTTCCAGTTCTTC. It translates to CASSTAGLAGGSFQFF. The gene calls are TRBV2 and TRBJ2-1; TRBD2 matches at 15 bases. There are 16 residues in the CDR3. The germline V gene encodes CDR1 SNHLY and CDR2 FYNNEI. With V trimmed by 5 bases and J by 13 bases, 12 bases remained unmatched. Drawing the rest from reference TRBV2 and TRBJ2-1, the complete variable domain is EPEVTQTPSHQVTQMGQEVILRCVPISNHLYFYWYRQILGQKVEFLVSFYNNEISEKSEIFDDQFSVERPDGSNFTLKIRSTKLEDSAMYFCASSTAGLAGGSFQFFGPGTRLTVL.

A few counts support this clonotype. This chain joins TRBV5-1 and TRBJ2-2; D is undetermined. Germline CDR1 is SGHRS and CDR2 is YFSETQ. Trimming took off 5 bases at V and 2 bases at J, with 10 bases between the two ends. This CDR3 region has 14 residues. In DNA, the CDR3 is TGCGCCAGCAGAATCACGCTAAACACCGGGGAGCTGTTTTTT. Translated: CASRITLNTGELFF.

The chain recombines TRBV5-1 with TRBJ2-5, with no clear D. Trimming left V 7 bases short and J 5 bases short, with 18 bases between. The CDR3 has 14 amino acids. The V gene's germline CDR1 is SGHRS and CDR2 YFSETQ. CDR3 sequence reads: CASHHAPGEETQYF. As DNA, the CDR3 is TGCGCCAGCCATCACGCCCCGGGCGAGGAGACCCAGTACTTC.

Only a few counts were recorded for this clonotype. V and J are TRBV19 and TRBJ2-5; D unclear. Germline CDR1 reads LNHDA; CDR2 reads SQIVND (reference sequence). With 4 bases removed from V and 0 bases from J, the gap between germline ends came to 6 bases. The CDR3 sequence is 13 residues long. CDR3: CASSNRDQETQYF. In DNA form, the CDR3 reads TGTGCCAGTAGTAACCGAGACCAAGAGACCCAGTACTTC.

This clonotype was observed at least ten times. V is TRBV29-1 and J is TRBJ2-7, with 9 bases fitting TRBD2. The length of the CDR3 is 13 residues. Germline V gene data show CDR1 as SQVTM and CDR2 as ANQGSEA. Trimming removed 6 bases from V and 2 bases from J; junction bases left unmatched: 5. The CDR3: CSVRTSAAYEQYF. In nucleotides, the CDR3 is TGCAGCGTCCGGACTAGCGCCGCCTACGAGCAGTACTTC.